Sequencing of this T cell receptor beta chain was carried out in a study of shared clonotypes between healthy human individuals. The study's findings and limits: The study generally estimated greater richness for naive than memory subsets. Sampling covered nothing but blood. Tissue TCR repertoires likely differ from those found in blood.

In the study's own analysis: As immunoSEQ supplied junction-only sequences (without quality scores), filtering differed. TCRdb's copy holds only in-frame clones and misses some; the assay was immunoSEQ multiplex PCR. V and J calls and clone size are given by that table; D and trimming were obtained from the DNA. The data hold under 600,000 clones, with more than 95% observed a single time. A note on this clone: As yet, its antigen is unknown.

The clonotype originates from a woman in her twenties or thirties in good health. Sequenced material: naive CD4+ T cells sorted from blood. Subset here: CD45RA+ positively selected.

CDR3 in amino acids: CASRGGLAGNNEQFF. CDR3 DNA sequence: TGTGCCAGCAGGGGGGGACTAGCGGGAAACAATGAGCAGTTCTTC. The rearrangement links TRBV5-4 to TRBJ2-1, with 13 bases identical to TRBD2. J gave up 5 bases and V 5 bases, and 4 bases lay outside the gene matches. Looked up from germline, CDR1 is SGHNT and CDR2 is YYREEE (reference sequence). The CDR3 covers 15 residues.